This T cell receptor (beta chain) was found in a study of CD8+ T cells in alopecia areata. cDNA serving as the sequencing template came from extracted, reverse transcribed RNA. Generated by immunoSEQ multiplex PCR, the TCRdb table keeps only in-frame clones and is missing some. The data contain about 180,000 clones, about 47% of them singletons. This CDR3 region has 14 residues. J gave up 3 bases and V 6 bases, and 7 bases lay outside the gene matches. Germline V CDR1 and CDR2: MNHEY, SMNVEV (reference sequence). Treatment in this sample: oral pan-JAK inhibitor, 5-10 mg twice daily. The chain employs TRBV27 and TRBJ1-2; 7 bases agree with TRBD1. The input for sequencing was CD8+ T cells sorted from blood, taken around week 53, from a patient treated with tofacitinib. This sequence was found in a human donor with alopecia areata. The CDR3: CASSVYRGHYGYTF. DNA of the CDR3: TGTGCCAGCAGCGTATACAGGGGACACTATGGCTACACCTTC.